This entry features one T cell receptor beta chain sequence. This CDR3 region has 14 residues. Germline CDR1 SGHRS, CDR2 YFSETQ. Trimming stripped 6 bases from V and 8 bases from J, with 20 bases between. This sample was taken from a study of shared clonotypes between healthy human individuals. The DNA input per sorted-subset replicate PCR was about 180 ng, corresponding to roughly 30,000 T cell genomes. Clones were read by immunoSEQ multiplex PCR, and TCRdb kept only the in-frame ones, dropping some. The table has about 1 million clones, about 70% seen once; the top ten hold 1.5%. The V and J genes are TRBV5-1 and TRBJ1-2; a weak D match, TRBD1 (6 bases). Sequenced input: memory CD4+ T cells sorted from blood. Subset of the sample: CD45RA-negative fraction. This TCR derives from a man aged 18-30 years in good health. The CDR3 DNA is TGCGCCAGCAAAACTACCCGACAGGAGGGGGGCTACACCTTC. Protein product: CASKTTRQEGGYTF.